This T cell receptor (beta chain) was sequenced in a study of molecular identifiers for immune sequencing clone quantification. With listed TCR primers and previously described methods, bulk TCR libraries were prepared. MiXCR was run by TCRdb on the PCR reads, yielding one entry per CDR3 protein. The sample holds 600,000 to 650,000 distinct CDR3 sequences, about 20% seen once. Whole-study findings and limits: Jurkat TCR RNA that was spiked in from one cell was reportedly detectable among one million naive cells.

CDR1 and CDR2 (germline): LNHNV, YYDKDF (reference sequence). Germline trimming cut 4 bases from V and 7 bases from J; bases unmatched to any gene: 11. The CDR3 sequence is 15 residues long. The sample holds many counts of this clonotype. Its antigen is not identified. RNA fractions of 10%, 30% or 50% and about 19,000 to 1,100,000 sorted cells were the source of naive CD8 libraries. CD8+CD4-CCR7+CD45RA+ sorting gave the naive CD8 T cells. Sequences were obtained from naive CD8+ T cells from blood, with Jurkat cell RNA spiked in. The subset is: FACS-sorted CD8+CD4-CCR7+CD45RA+ naive T cells. The sequence came from a human donor in good health. Some libraries in this study had Jurkat cell RNA spiked in. The V call is TRBV15, the J call TRBJ1-1; 8 nucleotides align to TRBD1. The CDR3 sequence is CATSNKQGVELEAFF. CDR3 DNA sequence: TGTGCCACCAGCAATAAACAGGGGGTGGAACTTGAAGCTTTCTTT.